One and the same sample provided the 26 T cell receptor beta chains below, sequenced in a study of early T cells in non-severe SARS-CoV-2 infection. Using its own MiXCR run on the 5' RACE reads, TCRdb lists one record per CDR3 protein. The sample gives around 80,000 distinct CDR3 sequences, about 12% of which show up once; 6% is in the top ten. Sequencing was performed on whole blood. Every receptor here comes from an adult who was a healthcare worker with PCR-confirmed SARS-CoV-2 infection or an uninfected control (not recorded which).

A few counts support this clonotype. The chain joins TRBV29-1 to TRBJ2-1, with 8 positions matching TRBD1. The length of the CDR3 is 12 residues. Per germline, CDR1 SQVTM and CDR2 ANQGSEA. V shed 6 bases, J shed 8 bases, and the junction held 6 bases outside the gene matches. The CDR3 nucleotides read TGCAGCGTGGACGACAGGGGCGATGAGCAGTTCTTC. This gives the protein CSVDDRGDEQFF.

This clonotype appeared a few times. The gene calls are TRBV2 and TRBJ2-2; D not resolved. This CDR3 region has 14 residues. CDR1 SNHLY and CDR2 FYNNEI come from the germline V gene. Trimming took off 0 bases at V and 5 bases at J, with 7 bases between the two ends. CDR3 bases: TGTGCCAGCAGTGAAGCGTTAGTAACCGGGGAGCTGTTTTTT. Protein: CASSEALVTGELFF.

The chain joins TRBV15 to TRBJ2-3; no clear D gene. This CDR3 spans 17 amino acids. Germline loops: CDR1 LNHNV, CDR2 YYDKDF (reference sequence). V dropped 0 bases and J dropped 2 bases, with 15 bases sitting between them. DNA for the CDR3: TGTGCCACCAGCAGAGATGTTTACACCAGTACCACAGATACGCAGTATTTT. Its protein product is CATSRDVYTSTTDTQYF.

This clonotype has a handful of counts. J is TRBJ1-1 and V is TRBV18; D is undetermined. Trimming removed 2 bases from V and 1 base from J, with 5 bases in between. This CDR3 comprises 13 residues. Germline CDR1 and CDR2: KGHSH and LQKENI. In nucleotides, the CDR3 is TGTGCCAGCTCACCAGACGGGAACACTGAAGCTTTCTTT. Protein sequence: CASSPDGNTEAFF.

V gene TRBV20-1 combines with J gene TRBJ2-7; no definite D call. CDR1 and CDR2 from the germline V gene are DFQATT and SNEGSKA (reference sequence). The CDR3 consists of 13 residues. The ends were cut back, 0 bases at V and 6 bases at J, with 12 bases in the middle. CDR3 DNA: TGCAGTGCTAGAGATCTTACGTTGAGCGAGCAGTACTTC. Its translation is CSARDLTLSEQYF.

This clonotype was seen a handful of times. V gene TRBV18 combines with J gene TRBJ2-1; D gene unclear. Germline V gene lookup returns CDR1 KGHSH and CDR2 LQKENI. The V and J ends lost 4 bases and 5 bases respectively, with 12 bases between them. The CDR3 spans 14 residues. The CDR3 loop reads CASSHGYNNNEQFF. The CDR3 DNA is TGTGCCAGCTCACATGGGTACAACAACAATGAGCAGTTCTTC.

The chain joins TRBV6-1 to TRBJ1-5; tentatively, D is TRBD1 (5 bases). Germline CDR1 reads MNHNS; CDR2 reads SASEGT. The CDR3 consists of 15 residues. V dropped 4 bases and J dropped 0 bases, with 10 bases sitting between them. CDR3 bases: TGTGCCAGCAGTGTGGAGGGGCTTAGCAATCAGCCCCAGCATTTT. It translates to CASSVEGLSNQPQHF.

The rearrangement links TRBV12-3 or TRBV12-4 to TRBJ2-3, with D perhaps matching TRBD2 (6 bases). This CDR3 region has 14 residues. V lost 2 bases, J lost 4 bases, and 10 bases lay in between. CDR3 sequence: CASSLSGFPDTQYF. The CDR3 coding sequence is TGTGCCAGCAGTTTAAGCGGGTTCCCAGATACGCAGTATTTT.

This clonotype was observed a handful of times. The chain has TRBV9 and TRBJ1-6, with D possibly matching TRBD1 (5 bases). Trimming removed 5 bases at V and 7 bases at J, with 19 bases between. CDR3 length: 16 amino acids. Germline values: CDR1 SGDLS, CDR2 YYNGEE. CDR3 sequence (DNA): TGTGCCAGCAGTGCCCCTCTAGGGGCAGAAAATTCACCCCTCCACTTT. As protein: CASSAPLGAENSPLHF.

The V call is TRBV20-1, the J call TRBJ1-3; a possible D gene is TRBD1 (5 bases). V was pared by 0 bases and J by 2 bases, with 11 bases between. There are 15 residues in the CDR3. Germline V gene sequence: CDR1 DFQATT, CDR2 SNEGSKA (reference sequence). The DNA for the CDR3 is TGCAGTGCTAGAGATCCGAAGGGGACTGGAAACACCATATATTTT. Translation: CSARDPKGTGNTIYF.

This clonotype was observed many times. The V call is TRBV7-3, the J call TRBJ2-2; D may be TRBD1 (5 bases). The V end lost 5 bases, the J end lost 7 bases, and 8 bases lay between the germline ends. The CDR3 covers 12 residues. Germline CDR1 and CDR2: SGHTA and FQGTGA. CDR3 in DNA: TGTGCCAGCAGCCCCCAGGGCGGGGAGCTGTTTTTT. Protein sequence: CASSPQGGELFF.

V usage is TRBV24-1 and J usage is TRBJ2-7, with no clear D. CDR1 is KGHDR, CDR2 SFDVKD, per germline. There are 12 residues in the CDR3. The ends were cut back, 3 bases at V and 4 bases at J, with 6 bases in the middle. The CDR3 here is CATSDLTYEQYF. The CDR3 nucleotides are TGTGCCACCAGTGATCTGACATACGAGCAGTACTTC.

A few counts support this clonotype. The genes are TRBV12-3 or TRBV12-4 and TRBJ2-5; 12 nucleotides agree with TRBD1. V lost 1 base to trimming and J lost 8 bases; unmatched junction nucleotides: 2. The CDR3 consists of 14 residues. The CDR3 bases are TGTGCCAGCAGTTTAGGGGGACAGGGGGCAACCCAGTACTTC. Translating it yields CASSLGGQGATQYF.

This clonotype was detected ten times or more. The J gene is TRBJ2-2, the V gene TRBV24-1; D gene uncertain. Per the germline V gene, CDR1 is KGHDR and CDR2 is SFDVKD. V gave up 4 bases and J gave up 0 bases, with 8 bases separating them. The CDR3 contains 15 residues. DNA of the CDR3: TGTGCCACCAGTGACTCCGTCACGAACACCGGGGAGCTGTTTTTT. It is translated as CATSDSVTNTGELFF.

The chain recombines TRBV6-5 with TRBJ2-2, with TRBD1 as a possible D gene (6 bases). There are 15 residues in the CDR3. V dropped 5 bases and J dropped 4 bases, with 14 bases sitting between them. CDR1 is MNHEY and CDR2 is SVGAGI in the germline V gene. The CDR3 DNA reads as TGTGCCAGCAGTCCCCTTACAGGGCCCACCGGGGAGCTGTTTTTT. Its translation is CASSPLTGPTGELFF.

The chain has TRBV20-1 and TRBJ1-5, with D unresolved. The CDR3 is 15 residues long. Per germline, CDR1 DFQATT and CDR2 SNEGSKA (reference sequence). Deletions cut 5 bases from V and 3 bases from J, with 17 bases between. CDR3 protein: CSADQRSAPNQPQHF. In nucleotides, the CDR3 is TGCAGTGCTGATCAGAGATCCGCCCCCAATCAGCCCCAGCATTTT.

This clonotype has just one count. The chain combines TRBV7-3 with TRBJ1-1, with 7 bases that match TRBD1. Looked up from germline, CDR1 is SGHTA and CDR2 is FQGTGA. The CDR3 contains 14 residues. With 2 bases clipped from V and 4 bases from J, the junction kept 4 bases outside the gene matches. The CDR3 sequence is CASSLQGVRTEAFF. The CDR3 DNA follows: TGTGCCAGCAGCTTACAGGGGGTCCGCACTGAAGCTTTCTTT.

This chain uses TRBV29-1 with TRBJ1-2, with 8 bases matching TRBD1. The CDR3 consists of 12 residues. Germline assignment: CDR1 SQVTM and CDR2 ANQGSEA. Trimming cost V 7 bases and J 5 bases; bases outside gene matches: 6. The DNA for the CDR3 is TGCAGCGGCTGGACAGGGAATTATGGCTACACCTTC. Translated: CSGWTGNYGYTF. Full variable domain (outside the CDR3, taken from reference TRBV29-1 and TRBJ1-2): SAVISQKPSRDICQRGTSLTIQCQVDSQVTMMFWYRQQPGQSLTLIATANQGSEATYESGFVIDKFPISRPNLTFSTLTVSNMSPEDSSIYLCSGWTGNYGYTFGSGTRLTVV.

This chain links TRBV5-6 with TRBJ2-7; D tentatively fits TRBD1 or TRBD2 (5 bases each). Germline V gene data show CDR1 as SGHDT and CDR2 as YYEEEE. The CDR3 is 17 amino acids. V lost 2 bases to trimming and J lost 2 bases, with 20 bases between them. The CDR3 DNA follows: TGTGCCAGCAGCTTCGGCCAATCGGGGACGCATACCTACGAGCAGTACTTC. Translating gives CASSFGQSGTHTYEQYF. The variable domain in full, completed from reference TRBV5-6 and TRBJ2-7, reads DAGVTQSPTHLIKTRGQQVTLRCSPKSGHDTVSWYQQALGQGPQFIFQYYEEEERQRGNFPDRFSGHQFPNYSSELNVNALLLGDSALYLCASSFGQSGTHTYEQYFGPGTRLTVT.

In this sample, this clonotype turned up many times. V usage is TRBV28 and J usage is TRBJ2-1; the D gene could be TRBD1 or TRBD2 (6 bases each). The CDR3 extends over 14 amino acids. Trimming shortened V by 2 bases and J by 7 bases, and 12 bases separated the two germline ends. Per the germline V gene, CDR1 is MDHEN and CDR2 is SYDVKM. CDR3 nucleotide sequence: TGTGCCAGCAGTTTACCGGGGGCGGGAAATGAGCAGTTCTTC. As protein: CASSLPGAGNEQFF. The full variable domain, its missing parts supplied by reference TRBV28 and TRBJ2-1, is DVKVTQSSRYLVKRTGEKVFLECVQDMDHENMFWYRQDPGLGLRLIYFSYDVKMKEKGDIPEGYSVSREKKERFSLILESASTNQTSMYLCASSLPGAGNEQFFGPGTRLTVL.

This clonotype was counted between two and nine times. V is TRBV5-6 and J is TRBJ1-1, with 7 bases fitting TRBD1. This CDR3 is built from 14 residues. Germline V gene sequence: CDR1 SGHDT, CDR2 YYEEEE. J gave up 1 base and V 5 bases, and 5 bases lay outside the gene matches. CDR3 in amino acids: CASRLGQANTEAFF. In DNA form, the CDR3 reads TGTGCCAGCAGACTAGGACAGGCGAACACTGAAGCTTTCTTT.

This clonotype was counted between two and nine times. The chain combines TRBV4-1 with TRBJ1-6; D might be TRBD1 (5 bases). Trimming cost V 2 bases and J 3 bases, with 8 bases left between them. Per germline, CDR1 MGHRA and CDR2 YSYEKL. The CDR3 runs to 15 residues. The DNA of the CDR3 is TGCGCCAGCAGCCAACTACAGGACTATAATTCACCCCTCCACTTT. Translation gives CASSQLQDYNSPLHF.

This clonotype was seen more than once but under ten times. The genes are TRBV20-1 and TRBJ2-3; the match to TRBD2 covers 9 bases. The CDR3 spans 15 residues. Germline V gene data show CDR1 as DFQATT and CDR2 as SNEGSKA (reference sequence). Unmatched junction bases numbered 9, after V lost 2 bases and J lost 6 bases. CDR3 residues: CSARRPGLARDTQYF. For the CDR3, the DNA is TGCAGTGCTAGAAGACCGGGACTAGCAAGGGATACGCAGTATTTT.

This clonotype appeared many times. The gene calls are TRBV11-2 and TRBJ2-3; 12 bases are shared with TRBD2. V was clipped by 4 bases and J by 6 bases; unmatched bases: 14. The CDR3 covers 18 residues. Germline-derived CDR1 and CDR2 are SGHAT and FQNNGV. The CDR3 here is CASSSPGASGRGLDTQYF. The CDR3 DNA is TGTGCCAGCAGCTCCCCCGGAGCTAGCGGGAGGGGTCTCGATACGCAGTATTTT.

The chain recombines TRBV7-9 with TRBJ1-5; TRBD1 matches at 7 bases. Germline V gene lookup returns CDR1 SEHNR and CDR2 FQNEAQ (reference sequence). With V trimmed by 4 bases and J by 0 bases, 6 bases remained unmatched. CDR3 length: 16 amino acids. CDR3 DNA sequence: TGTGCCAGCAGCTCAGCAGGGGGAGGTAGCAATCAGCCCCAGCATTTT. It translates to CASSSAGGGSNQPQHF.

In its sample, this clonotype was seen once. The chain is built from TRBV9 and TRBJ2-2, with D perhaps matching TRBD1 (5 bases). The CDR3 has 14 amino acids. CDR1 SGDLS and CDR2 YYNGEE come from the germline V gene. Trimming shortened V by 0 bases and J by 6 bases, and 9 bases separated the two germline ends. The CDR3 loop is CASSVGRVAGELFF. DNA for the CDR3: TGTGCCAGCAGCGTAGGCAGGGTGGCCGGGGAGCTGTTTTTT.